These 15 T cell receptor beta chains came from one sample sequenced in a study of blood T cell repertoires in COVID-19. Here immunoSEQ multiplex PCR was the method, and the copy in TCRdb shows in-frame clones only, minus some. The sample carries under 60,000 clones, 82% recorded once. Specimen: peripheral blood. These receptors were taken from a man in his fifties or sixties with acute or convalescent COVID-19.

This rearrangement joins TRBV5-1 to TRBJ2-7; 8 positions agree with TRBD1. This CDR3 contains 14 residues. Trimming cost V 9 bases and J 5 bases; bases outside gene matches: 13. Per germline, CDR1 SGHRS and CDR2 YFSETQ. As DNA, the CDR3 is TGCGCCACCTCTAGGACAGGGTTTTTGCACGAGCAGTACTTC. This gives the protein CATSRTGFLHEQYF.

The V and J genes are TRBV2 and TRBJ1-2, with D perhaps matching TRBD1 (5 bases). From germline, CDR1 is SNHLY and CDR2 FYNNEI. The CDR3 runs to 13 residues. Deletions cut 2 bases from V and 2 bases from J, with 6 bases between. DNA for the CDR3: TGTGCCAGCAGTGAAAGGACAAACTATGGCTACACCTTC. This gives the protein CASSERTNYGYTF.

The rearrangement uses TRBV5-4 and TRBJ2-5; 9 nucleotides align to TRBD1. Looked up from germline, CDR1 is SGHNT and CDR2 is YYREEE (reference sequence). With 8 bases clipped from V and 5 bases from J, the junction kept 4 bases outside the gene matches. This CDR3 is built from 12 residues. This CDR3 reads CASGTGRETQYF. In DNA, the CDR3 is TGTGCCAGTGGGACAGGGCGGGAGACCCAGTACTTC.

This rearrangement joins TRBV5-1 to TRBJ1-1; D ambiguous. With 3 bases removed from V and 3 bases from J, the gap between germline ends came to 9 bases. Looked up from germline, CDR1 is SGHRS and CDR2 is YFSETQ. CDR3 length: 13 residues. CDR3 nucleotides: TGCGCCAGCAGCTCCCAGAGGGACACTGAAGCTTTCTTT. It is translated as CASSSQRDTEAFF. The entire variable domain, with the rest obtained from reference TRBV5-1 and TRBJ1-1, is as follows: KAGVTQTPRYLIKTRGQQVTLSCSPISGHRSVSWYQQTPGQGLQFLFEYFSETQRNKGNFPGRFSGRQFSNSRSEMNVSTLELGDSALYLCASSSQRDTEAFFGQGTRLTVV.

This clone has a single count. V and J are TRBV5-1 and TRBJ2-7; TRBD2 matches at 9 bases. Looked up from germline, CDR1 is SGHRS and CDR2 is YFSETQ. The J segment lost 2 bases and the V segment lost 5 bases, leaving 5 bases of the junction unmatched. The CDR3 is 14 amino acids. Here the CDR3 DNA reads TGCGCCAGCAGGGTGGTAGCGGGGGCCTACGAGCAGTACTTC. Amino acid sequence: CASRVVAGAYEQYF.

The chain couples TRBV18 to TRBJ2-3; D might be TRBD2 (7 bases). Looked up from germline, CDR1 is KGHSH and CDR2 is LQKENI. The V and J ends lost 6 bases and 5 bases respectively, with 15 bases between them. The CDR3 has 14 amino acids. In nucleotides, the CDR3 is TGTGCCAGCTCCCGCGGGGGCGACGGAGATACGCAGTATTTT. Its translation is CASSRGGDGDTQYF.

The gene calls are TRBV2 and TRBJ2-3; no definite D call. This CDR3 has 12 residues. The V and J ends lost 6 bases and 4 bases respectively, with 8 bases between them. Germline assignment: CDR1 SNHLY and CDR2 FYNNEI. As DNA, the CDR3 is TGTGCCAGCAGGAACGAGGCAGATACGCAGTATTTT. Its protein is CASRNEADTQYF. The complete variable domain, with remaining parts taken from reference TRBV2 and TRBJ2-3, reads EPEVTQTPSHQVTQMGQEVILRCVPISNHLYFYWYRQILGQKVEFLVSFYNNEISEKSEIFDDQFSVERPDGSNFTLKIRSTKLEDSAMYFCASRNEADTQYFGPGTRLTVL.

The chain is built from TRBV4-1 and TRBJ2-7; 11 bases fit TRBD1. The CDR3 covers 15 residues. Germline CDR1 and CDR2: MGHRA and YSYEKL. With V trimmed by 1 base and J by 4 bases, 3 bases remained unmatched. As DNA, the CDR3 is TGCGCCAGCAGCCAAGGGGACAGGGGGGGGTACGAGCAGTACTTC. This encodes CASSQGDRGGYEQYF.

CDR3 DNA sequence: TGTGCCAGCAGCGTGGACGGGACAGGGTCACCCCTCCACTTT. This gives the protein CASSVDGTGSPLHF. The rearrangement uses TRBV9 and TRBJ1-6, with TRBD1 matching over 9 bases. The V gene's germline CDR1 is SGDLS and CDR2 YYNGEE. The CDR3 is 14 residues long. The junction had 4 bases not matched to a gene; V was cut back by 2 bases and J by 10 bases.

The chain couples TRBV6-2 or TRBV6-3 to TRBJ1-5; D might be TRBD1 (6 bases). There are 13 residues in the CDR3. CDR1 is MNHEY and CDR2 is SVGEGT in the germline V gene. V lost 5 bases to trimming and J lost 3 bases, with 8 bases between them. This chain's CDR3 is CASSGQLNQPQHF. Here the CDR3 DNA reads TGTGCCAGCAGTGGACAGCTCAATCAGCCCCAGCATTTT.

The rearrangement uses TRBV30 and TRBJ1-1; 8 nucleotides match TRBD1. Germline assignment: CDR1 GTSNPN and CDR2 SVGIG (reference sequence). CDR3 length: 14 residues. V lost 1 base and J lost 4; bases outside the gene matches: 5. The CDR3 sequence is CAWSGRQGATEAFF. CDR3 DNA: TGTGCCTGGAGTGGCAGGCAGGGGGCCACTGAAGCTTTCTTT.

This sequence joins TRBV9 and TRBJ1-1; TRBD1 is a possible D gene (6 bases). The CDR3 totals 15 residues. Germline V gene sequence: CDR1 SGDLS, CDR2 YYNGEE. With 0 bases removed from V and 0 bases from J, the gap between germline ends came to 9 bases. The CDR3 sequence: CASSVEGGLNTEAFF. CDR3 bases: TGTGCCAGCAGCGTAGAAGGGGGTTTGAACACTGAAGCTTTCTTT.

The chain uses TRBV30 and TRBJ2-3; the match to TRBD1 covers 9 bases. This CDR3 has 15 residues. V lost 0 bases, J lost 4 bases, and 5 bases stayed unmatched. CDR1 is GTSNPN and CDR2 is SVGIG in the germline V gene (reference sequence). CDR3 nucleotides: TGTGCCTGGAGTGTACAGGACAGGGGCGCAGATACGCAGTATTTT. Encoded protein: CAWSVQDRGADTQYF. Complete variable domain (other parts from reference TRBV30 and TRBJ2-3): SQTIHQWPATLVQPVGSPLSLECTVEGTSNPNLYWYRQAAGRGLQLLFYSVGIGQISSEVPQNLSASRPQDRQFILSSKKLLLSDSGFYLCAWSVQDRGADTQYFGPGTRLTVL.

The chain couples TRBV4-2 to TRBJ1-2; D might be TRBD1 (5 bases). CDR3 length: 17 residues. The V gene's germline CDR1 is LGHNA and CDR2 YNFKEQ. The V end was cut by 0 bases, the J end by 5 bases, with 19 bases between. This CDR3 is CASSQELGSGGDYGYTF. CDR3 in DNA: TGTGCCAGCAGCCAAGAACTAGGGTCAGGAGGGGATTATGGCTACACCTTC.

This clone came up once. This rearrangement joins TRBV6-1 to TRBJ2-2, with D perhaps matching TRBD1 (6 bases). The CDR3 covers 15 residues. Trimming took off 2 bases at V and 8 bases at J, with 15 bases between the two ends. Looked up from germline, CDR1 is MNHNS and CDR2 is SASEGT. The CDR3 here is CASSERDNREGELFF. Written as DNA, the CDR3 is TGTGCCAGCAGTGAACGGGACAACAGGGAAGGGGAGCTGTTTTTT.